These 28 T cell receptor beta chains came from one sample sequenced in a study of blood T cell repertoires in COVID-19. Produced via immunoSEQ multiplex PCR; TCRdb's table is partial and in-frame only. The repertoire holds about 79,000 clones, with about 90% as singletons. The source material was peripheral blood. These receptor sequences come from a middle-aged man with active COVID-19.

The CDR3 DNA reads as TGTGCCAGCAGTGATTTTCTGGGGGGGCATGGCTACACCTTC. Amino acid sequence: CASSDFLGGHGYTF. V gene TRBV2 combines with J gene TRBJ1-2; D is possibly TRBD1 (6 bases). This CDR3 spans 14 amino acids. The V end was cut by 3 bases, the J end by 6 bases, with 14 bases between. Germline V gene sequence: CDR1 SNHLY, CDR2 FYNNEI.

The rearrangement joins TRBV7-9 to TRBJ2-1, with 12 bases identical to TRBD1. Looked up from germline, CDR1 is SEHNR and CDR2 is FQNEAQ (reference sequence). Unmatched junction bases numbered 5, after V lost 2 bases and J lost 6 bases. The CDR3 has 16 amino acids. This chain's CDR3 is CASSLPGTGGFNEQFF. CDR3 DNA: TGTGCCAGCAGCTTACCTGGGACAGGGGGCTTCAATGAGCAGTTCTTC.

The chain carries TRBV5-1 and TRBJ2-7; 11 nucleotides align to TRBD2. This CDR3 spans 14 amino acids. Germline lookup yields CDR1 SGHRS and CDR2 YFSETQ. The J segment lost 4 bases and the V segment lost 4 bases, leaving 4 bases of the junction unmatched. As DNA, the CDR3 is TGCGCCAGCAGCGTATCTAGCGGGGGGTACGAGCAGTACTTC. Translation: CASSVSSGGYEQYF.

The CDR3 DNA sequence: TGTGCCAGCAGTTTGGTTCGGACAAAGGTGGTCTCGCAAGAGACCCAGTACTTC. Translation gives CASSLVRTKVVSQETQYF. The genes are TRBV28 and TRBJ2-5; weak D call: TRBD1 (5 bases). The CDR3 has 18 amino acids. V lost 3 bases to trimming and J lost 2 bases, with 22 bases between them. Germline assignment: CDR1 MDHEN and CDR2 SYDVKM. Full variable domain (rest looked up from reference TRBV28 and TRBJ2-5): DVKVTQSSRYLVKRTGEKVFLECVQDMDHENMFWYRQDPGLGLRLIYFSYDVKMKEKGDIPEGYSVSREKKERFSLILESASTNQTSMYLCASSLVRTKVVSQETQYFGPGTRLLVL.

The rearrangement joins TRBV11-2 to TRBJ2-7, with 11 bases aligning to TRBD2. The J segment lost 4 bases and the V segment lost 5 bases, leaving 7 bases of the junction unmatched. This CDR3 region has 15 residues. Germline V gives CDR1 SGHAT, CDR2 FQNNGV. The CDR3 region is CASSHPGLAVYEQYF. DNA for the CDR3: TGTGCCAGCAGCCACCCGGGACTAGCGGTTTACGAGCAGTACTTC.

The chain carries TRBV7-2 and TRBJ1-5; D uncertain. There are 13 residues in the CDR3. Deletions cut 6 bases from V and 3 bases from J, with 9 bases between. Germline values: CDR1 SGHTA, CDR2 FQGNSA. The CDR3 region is CASSNTDNQPQHF. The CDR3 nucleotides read TGTGCCAGCAGTAATACAGACAATCAGCCCCAGCATTTT.

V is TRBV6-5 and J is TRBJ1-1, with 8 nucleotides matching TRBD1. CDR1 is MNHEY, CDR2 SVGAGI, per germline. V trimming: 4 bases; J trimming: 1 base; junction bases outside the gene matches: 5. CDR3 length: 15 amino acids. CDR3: CASSSTGGGNTEAFF. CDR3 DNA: TGTGCCAGCAGTTCCACAGGGGGAGGGAACACTGAAGCTTTCTTT.

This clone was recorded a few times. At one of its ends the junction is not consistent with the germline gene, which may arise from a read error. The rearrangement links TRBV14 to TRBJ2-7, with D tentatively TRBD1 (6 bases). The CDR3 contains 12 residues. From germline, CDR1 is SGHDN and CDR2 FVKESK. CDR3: CASSRTGILKDF. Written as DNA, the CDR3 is TGTGCCAGCAGCCGTACAGGGATCCTCAAAGACTTC. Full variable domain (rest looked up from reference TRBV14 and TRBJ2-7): EAGVTQFPSHSVIEKGQTVTLRCDPISGHDNLYWYRRVMGKEIKFLLHFVKESKQDESGMPNNRFLAERTGGTYSTLKVQPAELEDSGVYFCASSRTGILKDFGPGTRLTVT.

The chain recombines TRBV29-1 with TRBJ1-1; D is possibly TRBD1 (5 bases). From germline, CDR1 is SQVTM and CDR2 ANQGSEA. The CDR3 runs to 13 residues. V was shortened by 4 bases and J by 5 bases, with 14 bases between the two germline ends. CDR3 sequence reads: CSVAVLEGTEAFF. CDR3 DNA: TGCAGCGTTGCGGTTCTGGAGGGGACTGAAGCTTTCTTT.

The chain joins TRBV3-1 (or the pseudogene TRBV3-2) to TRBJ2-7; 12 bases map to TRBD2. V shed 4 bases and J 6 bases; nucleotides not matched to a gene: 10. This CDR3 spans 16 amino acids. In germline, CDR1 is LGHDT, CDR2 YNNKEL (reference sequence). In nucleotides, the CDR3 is TGTGCCAGCAGCCTGACCGGACTAGCGGGATCCGGCGAGCAGTACTTC. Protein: CASSLTGLAGSGEQYF.

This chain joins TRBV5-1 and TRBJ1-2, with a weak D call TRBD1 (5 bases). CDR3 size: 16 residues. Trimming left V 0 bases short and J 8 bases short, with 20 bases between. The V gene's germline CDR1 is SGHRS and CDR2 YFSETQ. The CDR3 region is CASSLVPAGIQWGYTF. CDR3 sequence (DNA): TGCGCCAGCAGCTTGGTCCCGGCAGGGATCCAATGGGGCTACACCTTC.

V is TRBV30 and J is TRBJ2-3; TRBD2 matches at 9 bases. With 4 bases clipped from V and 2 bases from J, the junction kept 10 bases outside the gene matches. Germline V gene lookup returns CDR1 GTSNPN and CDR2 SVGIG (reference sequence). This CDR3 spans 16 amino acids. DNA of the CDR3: TGTGCCTGGACAAGGGGATTAGCGGGGGCCACAGATACGCAGTATTTT. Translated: CAWTRGLAGATDTQYF. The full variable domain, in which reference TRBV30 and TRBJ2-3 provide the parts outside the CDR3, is SQTIHQWPATLVQPVGSPLSLECTVEGTSNPNLYWYRQAAGRGLQLLFYSVGIGQISSEVPQNLSASRPQDRQFILSSKKLLLSDSGFYLCAWTRGLAGATDTQYFGPGTRLTVL.

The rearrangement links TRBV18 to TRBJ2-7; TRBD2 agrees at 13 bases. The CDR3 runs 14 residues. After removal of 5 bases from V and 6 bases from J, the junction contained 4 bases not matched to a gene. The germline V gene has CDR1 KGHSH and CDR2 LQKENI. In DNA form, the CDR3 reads TGTGCCAGCTCAAGGACTAGCGGGAGTGGCGAGCAGTACTTC. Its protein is CASSRTSGSGEQYF.

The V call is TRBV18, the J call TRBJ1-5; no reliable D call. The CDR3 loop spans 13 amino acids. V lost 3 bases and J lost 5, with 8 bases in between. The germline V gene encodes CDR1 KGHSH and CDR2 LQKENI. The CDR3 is CASSPERDQPQHF. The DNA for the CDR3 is TGTGCCAGCTCACCCGAGAGGGATCAGCCCCAGCATTTT.

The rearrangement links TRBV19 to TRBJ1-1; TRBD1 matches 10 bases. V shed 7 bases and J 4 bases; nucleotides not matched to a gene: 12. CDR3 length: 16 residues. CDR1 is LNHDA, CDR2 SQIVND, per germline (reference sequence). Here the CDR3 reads CASTSTGTGVSTEAFF. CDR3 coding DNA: TGTGCCAGTACCTCTACCGGGACAGGGGTGAGCACTGAAGCTTTCTTT.

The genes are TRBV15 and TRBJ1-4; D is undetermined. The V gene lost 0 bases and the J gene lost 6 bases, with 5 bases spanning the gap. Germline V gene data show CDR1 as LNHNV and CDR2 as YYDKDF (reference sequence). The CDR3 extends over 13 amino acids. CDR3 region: CATSRDTDEKLFF. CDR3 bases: TGTGCCACCAGCAGAGATACGGATGAAAAACTGTTTTTT.

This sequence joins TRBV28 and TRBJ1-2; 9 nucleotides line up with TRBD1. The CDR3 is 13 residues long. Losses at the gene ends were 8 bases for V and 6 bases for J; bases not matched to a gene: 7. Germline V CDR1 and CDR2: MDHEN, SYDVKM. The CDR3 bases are TGTGCCAGCTACAGGGGGCTGAAGGATGGCTACACCTTC. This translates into CASYRGLKDGYTF.

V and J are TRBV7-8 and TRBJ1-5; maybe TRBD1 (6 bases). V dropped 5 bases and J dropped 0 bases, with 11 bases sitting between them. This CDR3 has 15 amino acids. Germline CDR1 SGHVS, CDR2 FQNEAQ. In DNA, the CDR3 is TGTGCCAGCAGCCGCGGACAGCATAGCAATCAGCCCCAGCATTTT. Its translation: CASSRGQHSNQPQHF.

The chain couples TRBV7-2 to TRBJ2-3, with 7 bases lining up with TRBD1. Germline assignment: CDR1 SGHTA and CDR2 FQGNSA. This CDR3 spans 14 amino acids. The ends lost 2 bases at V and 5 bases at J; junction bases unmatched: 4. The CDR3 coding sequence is TGTGCCAGCAGCTTAATGAGGGGGCAAGATACGCAGTATTTT. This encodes CASSLMRGQDTQYF. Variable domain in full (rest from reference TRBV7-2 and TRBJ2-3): GAGVSQSPSNKVTEKGKDVELRCDPISGHTALYWYRQSLGQGLEFLIYFQGNSAPDKSGLPSDRFSAERTGGSVSTLTIQRTQQEDSAVYLCASSLMRGQDTQYFGPGTRLTVL.

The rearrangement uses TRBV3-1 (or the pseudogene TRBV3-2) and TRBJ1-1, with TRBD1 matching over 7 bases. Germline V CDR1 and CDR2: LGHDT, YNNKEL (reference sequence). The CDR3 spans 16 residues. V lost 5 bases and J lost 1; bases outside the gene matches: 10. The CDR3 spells CASSETGTVGNTEAFF. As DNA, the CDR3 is TGTGCCAGCAGCGAGACAGGGACGGTTGGGAACACTGAAGCTTTCTTT.

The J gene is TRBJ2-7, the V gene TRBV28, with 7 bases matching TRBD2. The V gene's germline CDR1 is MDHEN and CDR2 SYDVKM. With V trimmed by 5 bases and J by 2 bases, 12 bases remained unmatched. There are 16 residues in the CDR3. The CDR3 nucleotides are TGTGCCAGCAGTCCCTATCGGGGACTATATACCTACGAGCAGTACTTC. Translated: CASSPYRGLYTYEQYF.

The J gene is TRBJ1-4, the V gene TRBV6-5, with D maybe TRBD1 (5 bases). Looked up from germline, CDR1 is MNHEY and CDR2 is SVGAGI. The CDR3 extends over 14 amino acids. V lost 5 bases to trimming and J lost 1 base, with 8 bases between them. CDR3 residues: CASSRDLTNEKLFF. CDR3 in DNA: TGTGCCAGCAGTCGGGACTTAACTAATGAAAAACTGTTTTTT.

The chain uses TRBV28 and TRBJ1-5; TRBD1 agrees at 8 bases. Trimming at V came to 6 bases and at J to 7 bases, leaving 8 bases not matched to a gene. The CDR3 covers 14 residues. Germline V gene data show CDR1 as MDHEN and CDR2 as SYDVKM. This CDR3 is CASRGQGAWQPQHF. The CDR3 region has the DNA TGTGCCAGCAGGGGGCAGGGGGCCTGGCAGCCCCAGCATTTT.

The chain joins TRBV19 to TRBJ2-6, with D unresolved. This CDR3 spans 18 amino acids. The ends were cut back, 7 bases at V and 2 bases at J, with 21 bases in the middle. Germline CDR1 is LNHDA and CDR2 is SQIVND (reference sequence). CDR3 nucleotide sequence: TGTGCCAGTAAATCGCCGAGACACTCAAAAGCTGGGGCCAACGTCCTGACTTTC. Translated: CASKSPRHSKAGANVLTF. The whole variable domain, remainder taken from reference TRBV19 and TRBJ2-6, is DGGITQSPKYLFRKEGQNVTLSCEQNLNHDAMYWYRQDPGQGLRLIYYSQIVNDFQKGDIAEGYSVSREKKESFPLTVTSAQKNPTAFYLCASKSPRHSKAGANVLTFGAGSRLTVL.

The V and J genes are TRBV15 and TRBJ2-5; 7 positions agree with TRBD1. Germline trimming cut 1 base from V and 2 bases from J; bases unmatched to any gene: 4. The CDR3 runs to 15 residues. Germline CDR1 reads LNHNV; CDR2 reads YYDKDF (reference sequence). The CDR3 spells CATSRGGTEQETQYF. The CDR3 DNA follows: TGTGCCACCAGCAGAGGTGGGACAGAGCAAGAGACCCAGTACTTC.

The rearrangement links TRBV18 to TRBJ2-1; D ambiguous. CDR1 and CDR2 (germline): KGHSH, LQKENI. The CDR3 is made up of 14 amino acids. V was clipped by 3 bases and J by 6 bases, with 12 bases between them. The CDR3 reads CASSPLGSFNEQFF. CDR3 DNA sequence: TGTGCCAGCTCACCGCTCGGGTCGTTCAATGAGCAGTTCTTC. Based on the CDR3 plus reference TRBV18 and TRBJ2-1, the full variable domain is NAGVMQNPRHLVRRRGQEARLRCSPMKGHSHVYWYRQLPEEGLKFMVYLQKENIIDESGMPKERFSAEFPKEGPSILRIQQVVRGDSAAYFCASSPLGSFNEQFFGPGTRLTVL.

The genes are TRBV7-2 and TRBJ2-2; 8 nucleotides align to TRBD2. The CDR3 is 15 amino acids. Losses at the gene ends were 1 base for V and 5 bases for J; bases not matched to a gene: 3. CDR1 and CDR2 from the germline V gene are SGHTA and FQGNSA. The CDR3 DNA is TGTGCCAGCAGCTTAGTGGTAGCGGGGACCGGGGAGCTGTTTTTT. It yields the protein CASSLVVAGTGELFF.

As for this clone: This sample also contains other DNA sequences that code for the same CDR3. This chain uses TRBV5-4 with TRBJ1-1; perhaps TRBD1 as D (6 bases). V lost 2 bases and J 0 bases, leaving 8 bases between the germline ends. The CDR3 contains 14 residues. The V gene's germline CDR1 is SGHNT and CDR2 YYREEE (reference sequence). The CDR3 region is CASSLQGMNTEAFF. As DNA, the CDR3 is TGTGCCAGCAGCTTACAGGGCATGAACACTGAAGCTTTCTTT.